This is a list of T cell receptor beta chains from one sample in a study of blood T cell repertoires in COVID-19. Clones were read by immunoSEQ multiplex PCR, and TCRdb kept only the in-frame ones, dropping some. The sample consists of roughly 120,000 clones, around 85% of them appearing once. Sequencing used peripheral blood. Receptors were obtained from a woman older than 75 with COVID-19, enrolled during active disease. CDR3s include the opening cysteine and the closing phenylalanine or tryptophan. The order of the fields is V gene, J gene, D gene, clone size, CDR3 protein, CDR3 DNA. The D gene is left open where the match is weak. Clone size, where shown, is once, few, many, or a class for clones that have expanded.

>TRBV4-3|TRBJ1-2|NA|NA
CASSPDRRDYGYTF
TGCGCCAGCAGCCCCGACAGACGGGACTATGGCTACACCTTC
>TRBV28|TRBJ1-4|NA|NA
CASRGDTSFGGSF
TGTGCCAGCAGGGGGGACACTTCGTTTGGGGGATCCTTT
>TRBV7-6|TRBJ2-2|TRBD2|NA
CASRGTSGANTGELFF
TGTGCCAGCAGGGGGACTAGCGGGGCGAACACCGGGGAGCTGTTTTTT
>TRBV9|TRBJ1-6|NA|NA
CASSVGTDISPLHF
TGTGCCAGCAGCGTAGGGACAGACATTTCACCCCTCCACTTT
>TRBV7-2|TRBJ2-1|TRBD2|NA
CASSLGGLAGDEQFF
TGTGCCAGCAGCTTAGGCGGACTAGCGGGAGATGAGCAGTTCTTC
>TRBV7-2|TRBJ2-1|TRBD2|NA
CASSLLAGINEQFF
TGTGCCAGCAGCTTACTAGCGGGGATCAATGAGCAGTTCTTC
>TRBV6-2/TRBV6-3|TRBJ2-4|NA|NA
CASSPAVKVERRENIQYF
TGTGCCAGCAGTCCGGCCGTGAAGGTTGAACGGAGAGAAAACATTCAGTACTTC
>TRBV6-2/TRBV6-3|TRBJ2-7|NA|NA
CASSQWSEQYF
TGTGCCAGCAGTCAGTGGTCCGAGCAGTACTTC
>TRBV28|TRBJ2-1|TRBD1|NA
CASSLPGQGRNEQFF
TGTGCCAGCAGCCTCCCAGGACAGGGACGCAATGAGCAGTTCTTC
>TRBV19|TRBJ1-1|TRBD1|NA
CASTPTGGYTEAFF
TGTGCCAGTACCCCGACAGGGGGGTACACTGAAGCTTTCTTT
>TRBV9|TRBJ1-1|NA|NA
CASSVAQGSNTEAFF
TGTGCCAGCAGCGTAGCTCAGGGATCGAACACTGAAGCTTTCTTT
>TRBV6-6|TRBJ1-1|NA|NA
CASSTGGAGAREAFF
TGTGCCAGCAGCACCGGGGGGGCAGGGGCCCGGGAAGCTTTCTTT
>TRBV4-2|TRBJ2-5|TRBD2|NA
CASSQGSGSQETQYF
TGTGCCAGCAGCCAAGGTAGCGGGTCCCAAGAGACCCAGTACTTC
>TRBV6-5|TRBJ1-4|TRBD1|NA
CASRAQGAGNEKLFF
TGTGCCAGCAGGGCACAGGGGGCGGGAAATGAAAAACTGTTTTTT
>TRBV19|TRBJ2-7|TRBD1|NA
CASSMTGAALYEQYF
TGTGCCAGTAGTATGACAGGGGCTGCCCTTTACGAGCAGTACTTC
>TRBV28|TRBJ2-7|TRBD2|once
CASSSGAGTSPEQYF
TGTGCCAGCAGTAGTGGCGCCGGGACTAGCCCCGAGCAGTACTTC
>TRBV7-8|TRBJ2-5|TRBD2|NA
CASSRTGLAGQETQYF
TGTGCCAGCAGTCGAACCGGACTAGCGGGACAAGAGACCCAGTACTTC
>TRBV18|TRBJ2-1|TRBD2|NA
CASSPRRGRDNEQFF
TGTGCCAGCTCACCACGACGCGGGAGGGACAATGAGCAGTTCTTC
>TRBV6-2/TRBV6-3|TRBJ1-4|NA|NA
CASSYSKLYEKLFF
TGTGCCAGCAGTTACTCGAAACTATACGAAAAACTGTTTTTT
>TRBV9|TRBJ2-3|TRBD2|NA
CASSSRDYNTQYF
TGTGCCAGCAGCTCCCGGGACTATAATACGCAGTATTTT
>TRBV7-2|TRBJ2-6|NA|NA
CASSPSSGANVLTF
TGTGCCAGCAGCCCTAGCTCTGGGGCCAACGTCCTGACTTTC
>TRBV4-3|TRBJ2-7|TRBD2|NA
CASSQDPPGLESYEQYF
TGCGCCAGCAGCCAAGATCCGCCGGGACTAGAGTCCTACGAGCAGTACTTC
>TRBV19|TRBJ2-3|TRBD2|NA
CASSTGGGTDTQYF
TGTGCCAGTAGTACCGGGGGGGGCACAGATACGCAGTATTTT
>TRBV5-5|TRBJ2-7|NA|NA
CASSWQGYEQYF
TGTGCCAGCAGTTGGCAGGGTTACGAGCAGTACTTC
>TRBV6-6|TRBJ1-2|TRBD1|NA
CASRRTGPDGYTF
TGTGCCAGCAGAAGGACAGGGCCAGATGGCTACACCTTC
>TRBV7-9|TRBJ2-1|NA|NA
CASSRNEFSSEQFF
TGTGCCAGCAGCAGAAATGAGTTTAGCAGTGAGCAGTTCTTC
>TRBV28|TRBJ2-1|NA|NA
CASSLSFEQFF
TGTGCCAGCAGTTTATCGTTTGAGCAGTTCTTC
>TRBV7-2|TRBJ1-2|TRBD1|once
CASSQTGNYGYTF
TGTGCCAGCAGCCAGACAGGGAACTATGGCTACACCTTC
>TRBV5-4|TRBJ1-5|TRBD1|NA
CASSLAGGGNQPQHF
TGTGCCAGCAGCTTAGCAGGGGGCGGCAATCAGCCCCAGCATTTT
>TRBV7-2|TRBJ2-7|NA|NA
CASSLGRGGRLAKYEQYF
TGTGCCAGCAGCTTAGGAAGAGGGGGCCGACTAGCGAAGTACGAGCAGTACTTC
>TRBV6-6|TRBJ2-2|NA|NA
CASTLADMNTGELFF
TGTGCCAGCACCTTAGCGGATATGAACACCGGGGAGCTGTTTTTT
>TRBV4-3|TRBJ2-7|NA|NA
CASSQERLAGYEQYF
TGCGCCAGCAGCCAAGAACGGCTAGCTGGCTACGAGCAGTACTTC
>TRBV4-1|TRBJ1-5|NA|NA
CASSQETGQNQPQHF
TGCGCCAGCAGCCAAGAAACAGGGCAGAATCAGCCCCAGCATTTT
>TRBV5-1|TRBJ1-1|NA|NA
CASTQDLNTEAFF
TGCGCCAGCACCCAGGATTTGAACACTGAAGCTTTCTTT
>TRBV5-6|TRBJ2-3|NA|NA
CASSLAERITDTQYF
TGTGCCAGCAGCTTGGCGGAGCGTATCACAGATACGCAGTATTTT
>TRBV27|TRBJ2-2|TRBD1|NA
CASRPPLGQGGTGELFF
TGTGCCAGCAGACCCCCTCTGGGACAGGGGGGAACCGGGGAGCTGTTTTTT
>TRBV28|TRBJ2-3|NA|NA
CASSPQGGNTDTQYF
TGTGCCAGCAGTCCTCAGGGGGGTAATACAGATACGCAGTATTTT
>TRBV7-9|TRBJ2-5|TRBD2|NA
CASSLGGGSGETQYF
TGTGCCAGCAGCTTAGGAGGCGGGAGTGGGGAGACCCAGTACTTC
>TRBV20-1|TRBJ2-3|TRBD2|NA
CSASRLAGVADTQYF
TGCAGTGCTAGTAGGCTAGCGGGAGTGGCAGATACGCAGTATTTT
>TRBV29-1|TRBJ1-1|NA|NA
CSVEEGGYEAFF
TGCAGCGTTGAGGAAGGGGGTTATGAAGCTTTCTTT
>TRBV4-2|TRBJ1-3|NA|few
CASSQRSGNTIYF
TGTGCCAGCAGCCAACGCTCTGGAAACACCATATATTTT
>TRBV4-3|TRBJ2-7|TRBD1|NA
CASSRGQGGGIWEQYF
TGCGCCAGCAGCCGGGGACAGGGTGGGGGAATCTGGGAGCAGTACTTC
>TRBV11-2|TRBJ2-1|TRBD2|NA
CASTNFSPAGGTEQFF
TGTGCCAGCACCAATTTTTCCCCCGCGGGAGGAACTGAGCAGTTCTTC
>TRBV7-9|TRBJ2-3|TRBD2|NA
CASSLTGLAGSSQYF
TGTGCCAGCAGCTTAACGGGACTAGCGGGCTCTTCGCAGTATTTT
>TRBV11-2|TRBJ2-5|NA|NA
CASRTAPGGETQYF
TGTGCCAGCAGGACAGCGCCCGGGGGAGAGACCCAGTACTTC
>TRBV6-5|TRBJ2-7|NA|once
CASRSGTRAYEQYF
TGTGCCAGCAGGTCCGGGACTCGGGCCTACGAGCAGTACTTC
>TRBV6-6|TRBJ2-6|NA|NA
CASSPAGANVLTF
TGTGCCAGCAGTCCTGCTGGGGCCAACGTCCTGACTTTC
>TRBV13|TRBJ1-2|NA|once
CASSPGPRANYGYTF
TGTGCCAGCAGTCCAGGGCCCCGGGCTAACTATGGCTACACCTTC
>TRBV7-9|TRBJ2-2|TRBD2|NA
CASSLGGLAGYTGELFF
TGTGCCAGCAGCTTGGGGGGACTAGCGGGATACACCGGGGAGCTGTTTTTT
>TRBV7-2|TRBJ2-7|NA|NA
CASTPGSGTYEQYF
TGTGCCAGCACCCCGGGTAGCGGTACCTACGAGCAGTACTTC
>TRBV5-1|TRBJ2-3|TRBD2|NA
CASSSTSGPTDTQYF
TGCGCCAGCAGCTCCACTAGCGGCCCAACAGATACGCAGTATTTT
>TRBV11-2|TRBJ2-7|NA|NA
CASSFRGANEQYF
TGTGCCAGCAGCTTCAGGGGTGCAAACGAGCAGTACTTC
>TRBV2|TRBJ1-4|TRBD1|few
CASRIQGAGSEKLFF
TGTGCCAGCAGGATACAGGGGGCTGGTAGTGAAAAACTGTTTTTT
>TRBV27|TRBJ2-6|NA|NA
CASSSGFGANVLTF
TGTGCCAGCAGTTCGGGGTTTGGGGCCAACGTCCTGACTTTC
>TRBV5-8|TRBJ2-5|NA|NA
CASSFPGVEETQYF
TGTGCCAGCAGCTTTCCAGGGGTTGAAGAGACCCAGTACTTC
>TRBV24-1|TRBJ2-7|NA|NA
CATSDSVQGQSYEQYF
TGTGCCACCAGTGATTCGGTGCAGGGGCAATCCTACGAGCAGTACTTC
>TRBV25-1|TRBJ2-1|TRBD2|NA
CASKWSGRGNEQFF
TGTGCCAGCAAGTGGAGCGGGAGGGGCAATGAGCAGTTCTTC
>TRBV5-1|TRBJ1-2|TRBD1|NA
CASSLSPGQGAAGTF
TGCGCCAGCAGCTTGTCTCCGGGACAGGGGGCGGCGGGGACCTTC
>TRBV24-1|TRBJ2-2|NA|NA
CATSALRDTGELFF
TGTGCCACCAGTGCCCTGCGGGACACCGGGGAGCTGTTTTTT